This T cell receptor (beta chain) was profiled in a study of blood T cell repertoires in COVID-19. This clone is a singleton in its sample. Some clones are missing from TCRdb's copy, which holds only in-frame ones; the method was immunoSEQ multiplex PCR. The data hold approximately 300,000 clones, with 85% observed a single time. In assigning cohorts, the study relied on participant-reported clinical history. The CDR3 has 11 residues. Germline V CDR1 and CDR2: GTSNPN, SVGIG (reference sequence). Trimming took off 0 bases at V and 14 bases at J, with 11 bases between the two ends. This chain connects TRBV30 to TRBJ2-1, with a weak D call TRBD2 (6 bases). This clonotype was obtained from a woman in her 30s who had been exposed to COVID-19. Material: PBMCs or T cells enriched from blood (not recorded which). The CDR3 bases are TGTGCCTGGAGTGTCGGGGGAGCAAAGTTCTTC. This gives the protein CAWSVGGAKFF.